The following is a T cell receptor (beta chain) sequence with its context. Its antigen remains unknown. Profiling relied on immunoSEQ multiplex PCR, and the TCRdb table lists in-frame clones only, not all of them. The data show 60,000 to 75,000 clones, with 65% to 85% seen just once and approximately 16% held by the top ten. The data belong to a study of radiotherapy plus CTLA-4 blockade in lung cancer. Study-wide background: Objective responses were documented in 15% to 20% of patients, with disease control in about 31%.

Receiving focal radiation plus CTLA-4 blockade with ipilimumab were patients who had chemo-refractory metastatic non-small-cell lung cancer. Study-wide results and limits: TCR clones originating in tumors grew in number in blood after radiotherapy plus ipilimumab. Early clonal dynamics of blood T cells, together with interferon-beta, were reported as the best response predictor.

This TCR was sampled from a human donor with non-small cell lung cancer whose response to radiotherapy plus ipilimumab could not be evaluated. Some clones in this sample may be carry-over from other donors' samples. The input for sequencing was peripheral blood, taken from a patient treated with radiotherapy plus ipilimumab.

In DNA form, the CDR3 reads TGTGCCAGCAGCTTGGATTCCAGGGGGACTAGGGAGACCCAGTACTTC. Amino acid sequence: CASSLDSRGTRETQYF. V and J are TRBV5-4 and TRBJ2-5; D might be TRBD2 (8 bases). Deletions cut 0 bases from V and 5 bases from J, with 17 bases between. Germline lookup yields CDR1 SGHNT and CDR2 YYREEE (reference sequence). The CDR3 consists of 16 residues.